Each of the 13 T cell receptor beta chains below was sequenced from the same sample in a study of blood T cell repertoires in COVID-19. The data were produced by immunoSEQ multiplex PCR, yet TCRdb's version contains in-frame clones alone and is incomplete. This table holds around 39,000 clones, just over 85% found once. The sample was peripheral blood. The receptors here all came from a man in his 60s with active COVID-19.

The rearrangement joins TRBV5-5 to TRBJ2-7; tentatively, D is TRBD1 (5 bases). The V gene lost 2 bases and the J gene lost 4 bases, with 13 bases spanning the gap. The CDR3 is 14 amino acids. Germline V gene data show CDR1 as SGHKS and CDR2 as YYEKEE (reference sequence). The CDR3 reads CASSFSGARYEQYF. The DNA for the CDR3 is TGTGCCAGCAGCTTTAGTGGGGCGCGTTACGAGCAGTACTTC.

This rearrangement joins TRBV6-4 to TRBJ1-1, with D possibly being TRBD1 (6 bases). The CDR3 consists of 17 residues. The V and J ends lost 4 bases and 0 bases respectively, with 18 bases between them. Germline V lookup: CDR1 MRHNA, CDR2 SNTAGT. CDR3: CASSATPGQRMNTEAFF. The CDR3 region has the DNA TGTGCCAGCAGTGCAACCCCCGGACAGAGAATGAACACTGAAGCTTTCTTT.

The V gene is TRBV5-4, the J gene TRBJ1-6; tentatively, D is TRBD1 (6 bases). Per germline, CDR1 SGHNT and CDR2 YYREEE (reference sequence). The V end lost 4 bases, the J end lost 9 bases, and 14 bases lay between the germline ends. The CDR3 contains 14 residues. In DNA form, the CDR3 reads TGTGCCAGCAGCCTACAGGGATATGGTTCACCCCTCCACTTT. Translated: CASSLQGYGSPLHF. Full variable domain (missing parts from reference TRBV5-4 and TRBJ1-6): ETGVTQSPTHLIKTRGQQVTLRCSSQSGHNTVSWYQQALGQGPQFIFQYYREEENGRGNFPPRFSGLQFPNYSSELNVNALELDDSALYLCASSLQGYGSPLHFGNGTRLTVT.

This clone was counted only a few times. The CDR3: CASSSDQGSGNTIYF. CDR3 bases: TGTGCCAGCAGTTCAGATCAGGGCTCTGGAAACACCATATATTTT. The chain links TRBV28 to TRBJ1-3; D is possibly TRBD1 (5 bases). The CDR3 contains 15 residues. Trimming shortened V by 4 bases and J by 0 bases, and 10 bases separated the two germline ends. Germline V gene data show CDR1 as MDHEN and CDR2 as SYDVKM.

This sequence joins TRBV7-9 and TRBJ2-1, with 7 nucleotides matching TRBD1. With V trimmed by 5 bases and J by 0 bases, 10 bases remained unmatched. The CDR3 is 17 residues long. Germline values: CDR1 SEHNR, CDR2 FQNEAQ (reference sequence). CDR3 residues: CASSLGQDLLSYNEQFF. DNA of the CDR3: TGTGCCAGCAGCCTTGGACAGGATCTCCTCTCCTACAATGAGCAGTTCTTC.

V is TRBV21-1 and J is TRBJ2-1; TRBD2 was called by the table and not checked on the DNA. TRBV21-1 is labeled a pseudogene. The CDR3 is made up of 17 amino acids. The DNA for the CDR3 is TGTGCCAGCAGCAATTTAGCCGGGTTAAGCTCCTACAATGAGCAGTTCTTC. Translated, it gives CASSNLAGLSSYNEQFF.

The chain is built from TRBV6-2 or TRBV6-3 and TRBJ2-5; TRBD1 matches 7 bases. This CDR3 region has 12 residues. Germline CDR1 and CDR2: MNHEY and SVGEGT. V was clipped by 6 bases and J by 3 bases; unmatched bases: 1. The CDR3 spells CASSGTEETQYF. The CDR3 region has the DNA TGTGCCAGCAGCGGGACAGAAGAGACCCAGTACTTC.

This CDR3 is CASSSHDNYEQYF. The CDR3 DNA follows: TGTGCCAGCAGTTCACACGACAACTACGAGCAGTACTTC. The J gene is TRBJ2-7, the V gene TRBV27; D gene ambiguous. Trimming pared 4 bases from V and 3 bases from J, leaving 10 bases between. CDR1 is MNHEY, CDR2 SMNVEV, per germline (reference sequence). The CDR3 sequence is 13 residues long.

The chain recombines TRBV3-1 (or the pseudogene TRBV3-2) with TRBJ2-7; D call uncertain. Germline V gene data show CDR1 as LGHDT and CDR2 as YNNKEL (reference sequence). CDR3 length equals 12 residues. Trimming stripped 2 bases from V and 7 bases from J, with 9 bases between. As DNA, the CDR3 is TGTGCCAGCAGCCAATCAGGCGAGGAGCAGTACTTC. Encoded protein: CASSQSGEEQYF.

The V and J genes are TRBV7-3 and TRBJ2-1, with D perhaps TRBD2 (6 bases). CDR1 is SGHTA, CDR2 FQGTGA, per germline. V lost 4 bases to trimming and J lost 7 bases, with 11 bases between them. CDR3 length: 13 residues. The CDR3 nucleotides are TGTGCCAGCAGCTCGGGAGCCGCAAATGAGCAGTTCTTC. Its protein product is CASSSGAANEQFF. The complete variable domain, with remaining parts taken from reference TRBV7-3 and TRBJ2-1, reads GAGVSQTPSNKVTEKGKYVELRCDPISGHTALYWYRQSLGQGPEFLIYFQGTGAADDSGLPNDRFFAVRPEGSVSTLKIQRTERGDSAVYLCASSSGAANEQFFGPGTRLTVL.

V and J are TRBV6-2 or TRBV6-3 and TRBJ2-1; a possible D gene is TRBD2 (5 bases). CDR1 MNHEY and CDR2 SVGEGT come from the germline V gene. The V gene lost 0 bases and the J gene lost 3 bases, with 9 bases spanning the gap. The CDR3 totals 15 residues. The CDR3: CASSYSGGNYNEQFF. DNA for the CDR3: TGTGCCAGCAGTTACTCCGGAGGTAACTACAATGAGCAGTTCTTC.

The chain combines TRBV5-4 with TRBJ2-3, with D possibly TRBD2 on 5 matching bases. The CDR3 extends over 11 amino acids. Trimming cost V 5 bases and J 5 bases, with 6 bases left between them. CDR1 SGHNT and CDR2 YYREEE come from the germline V gene (reference sequence). CDR3 sequence: CASSRGDTQYF. The CDR3 region has the DNA TGTGCCAGCAGTCGGGGAGATACGCAGTATTTT.

The V call is TRBV15, the J call TRBJ2-3, with D possibly TRBD2 on 5 matching bases. The CDR3 runs 16 residues. Germline lookup yields CDR1 LNHNV and CDR2 YYDKDF (reference sequence). V shed 0 bases and J shed 0 bases, with 10 bases lying between them. The CDR3 DNA follows: TGTGCCACCAGCAGAGATAGGGAGTTTAGCACAGATACGCAGTATTTT. It yields the protein CATSRDREFSTDTQYF.